This T cell receptor (beta chain) was retrieved from a study of blood T cell repertoires in COVID-19. Deletions cut 4 bases from V and 8 bases from J, with 20 bases between. This CDR3 is built from 15 residues. Germline V gene sequence: CDR1 SGHTA, CDR2 FQGTGA. Profiled with immunoSEQ multiplex PCR; TCRdb holds only in-frame clones, not every one. The sample holds some 150,000 clones, approximately 78% seen once. The study assigned cohorts using participant-reported clinical history. This rearrangement joins TRBV7-3 to TRBJ1-2; the D gene is possibly TRBD1 (6 bases). The sequencing sample was made of PBMCs or T cells enriched from blood (not recorded which). The clonotype originates from a woman between 50 and 59 years old who had recovered from COVID-19. CDR3 DNA sequence: TGTGCCAGCAGCTCCGGTGGCAGGGGAATAACGGGCTACACCTTC. Its translation is CASSSGGRGITGYTF. The variable domain in full, with the rest retrieved from reference TRBV7-3 and TRBJ1-2, is GAGVSQTPSNKVTEKGKYVELRCDPISGHTALYWYRQSLGQGPEFLIYFQGTGAADDSGLPNDRFFAVRPEGSVSTLKIQRTERGDSAVYLCASSSGGRGITGYTFGSGTRLTVV.